Presented here are 5 T cell receptor beta chains from one specimen sequenced in a study of spatial heterogeneity in lung cancer. From the 5' RACE reads, TCRdb called clonotypes with MiXCR, one entry per CDR3 protein. The repertoire holds about 82,000 distinct CDR3 sequences, with roughly 12% as singletons. This sample's time point: sample taken at primary tumor resection. Extraction of whole RNA from tumor, nontumor lung or frozen PBMC preceded unsorted sequencing. Sequencing used PBMCs, obtained at surgery. These receptor sequences come from a male donor with early-stage non-small cell lung cancer.

This clonotype was counted many times. J is TRBJ1-1 and V is TRBV29-1; the match to TRBD1 covers 9 bases. The CDR3 contains 13 residues. Germline V gives CDR1 SQVTM, CDR2 ANQGSEA. After removal of 5 bases from V and 1 base from J, the junction contained 2 bases not matched to a gene. CDR3 bases: TGCAGCGTTTTACAGGGGGCGAACACTGAAGCTTTCTTT. Its translation is CSVLQGANTEAFF.

The V gene is TRBV5-1, the J gene TRBJ2-7, with D unresolved. In germline, CDR1 is SGHRS, CDR2 YFSETQ. The ends were cut back, 0 bases at V and 2 bases at J, with 6 bases in the middle. This CDR3 has 13 amino acids. CDR3 in DNA: TGCGCCAGCAGCTTGGATGGGACCTACGAGCAGTACTTC. Translated, it gives CASSLDGTYEQYF.

By frequency in the sample, this clonotype is medium-sized (0.01 to 0.1%). The rearrangement joins TRBV2 to TRBJ2-2; no reliable D call. The CDR3 extends over 16 amino acids. Trimming removed 2 bases at V and 4 bases at J, with 14 bases between. The germline CDR1 and CDR2 sequences are SNHLY and FYNNEI. The CDR3 is CASSESSPHATGELFF. Here the CDR3 DNA reads TGTGCCAGCAGTGAATCCAGCCCACACGCCACCGGGGAGCTGTTTTTT.

This clonotype came up many times. This chain uses TRBV9 with TRBJ1-1; D is uncertain. Trimming took 0 bases from V and 5 from J, leaving 5 bases between them. The CDR3 consists of 12 residues. CDR1 and CDR2 from the germline V gene are SGDLS and YYNGEE. CDR3 sequence reads: CASSVDSTEAFF. Here the CDR3 DNA reads TGTGCCAGCAGCGTAGACTCGACTGAAGCTTTCTTT. Full variable domain (outside the CDR3, taken from reference TRBV9 and TRBJ1-1): DSGVTQTPKHLITATGQRVTLRCSPRSGDLSVYWYQQSLDQGLQFLIQYYNGEERAKGNILERFSAQQFPDLHSELNLSSLELGDSALYFCASSVDSTEAFFGQGTRLTVV.

This clonotype was observed a single time. This CDR3 reads CASIKDGAGNQPQHF. Here the CDR3 DNA reads TGTGCCAGCATCAAAGATGGGGCTGGCAATCAGCCCCAGCATTTT. V usage is TRBV3-1 and J usage is TRBJ1-5; maybe TRBD1 (5 bases). Trimming took off 7 bases at V and 2 bases at J, with 15 bases between the two ends. The CDR3 totals 15 residues. Germline V CDR1 and CDR2: LGHDT, YNNKEL (reference sequence). The whole variable domain, remainder taken from reference TRBV3-1 and TRBJ1-5, is DTAVSQTPKYLVTQMGNDKSIKCEQNLGHDTMYWYKQDSKKFLKIMFSYNNKELIINETVPNRFSPKSPDKAHLNLHINSLELGDSAVYFCASIKDGAGNQPQHFGDGTRLSIL.